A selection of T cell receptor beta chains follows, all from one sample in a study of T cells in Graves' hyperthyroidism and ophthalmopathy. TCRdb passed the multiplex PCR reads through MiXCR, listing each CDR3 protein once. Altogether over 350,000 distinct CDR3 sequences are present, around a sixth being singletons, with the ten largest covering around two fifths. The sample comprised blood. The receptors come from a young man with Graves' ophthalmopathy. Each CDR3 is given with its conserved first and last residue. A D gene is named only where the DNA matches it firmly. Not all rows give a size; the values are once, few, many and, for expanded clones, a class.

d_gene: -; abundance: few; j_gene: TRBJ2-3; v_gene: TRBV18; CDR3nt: TGTGCCAGCTCCTGGGGGCATCCGGGCGATACGCAGTATTTT; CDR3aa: CASSWGHPGDTQYF
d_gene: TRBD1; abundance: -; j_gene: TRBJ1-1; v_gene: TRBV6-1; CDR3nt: TGTGCCAGCAGGCTACAGGGGTCCACTGAAGCTTTCTTT; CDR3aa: CASRLQGSTEAFF
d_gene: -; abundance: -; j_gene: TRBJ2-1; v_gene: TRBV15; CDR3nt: TGTGCCACCTTAGCTGGTGGGGAGCAGTTCTTC; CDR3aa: CATLAGGEQFF
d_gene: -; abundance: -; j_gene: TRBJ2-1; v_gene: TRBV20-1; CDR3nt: TGCAGTGCTAGGACCTCTTACACCCCGGAGCAGTTCTTC; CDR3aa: CSARTSYTPEQFF
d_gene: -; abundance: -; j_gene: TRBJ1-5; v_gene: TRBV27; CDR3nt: TGTGCCGGCAGTCCCCTTGGGGGCAATCAGCCCCAGCATTTT; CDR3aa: CAGSPLGGNQPQHF
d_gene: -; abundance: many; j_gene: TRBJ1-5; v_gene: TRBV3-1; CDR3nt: TGTGCCAGCAGCCAAGAGCGAAATCAGCCCCAGCATTTT; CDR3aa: CASSQERNQPQHF
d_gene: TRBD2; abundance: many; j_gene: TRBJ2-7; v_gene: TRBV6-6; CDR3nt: TGTGCCAGCAGTTACGAAACTAGCGGCTCCTACGAGCAGTACTTC; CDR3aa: CASSYETSGSYEQYF
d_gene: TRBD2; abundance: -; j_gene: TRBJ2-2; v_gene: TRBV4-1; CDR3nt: TGCGCCAGCAGCCAAGAAGGCCGGACTAGGAGAGCCGGGGAGCTGTTTTTT; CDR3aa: CASSQEGRTRRAGELFF
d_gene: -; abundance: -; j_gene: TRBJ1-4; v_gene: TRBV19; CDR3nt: TGTGCCAGTAGTATTGGGACGGCGAATGAAAAACTGTTTTTT; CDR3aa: CASSIGTANEKLFF
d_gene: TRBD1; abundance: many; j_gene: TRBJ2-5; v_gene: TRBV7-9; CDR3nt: TGTGCCAGCAGCTTTCAGACAGGGAAAGAGACCCAGTACTTC; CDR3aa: CASSFQTGKETQYF
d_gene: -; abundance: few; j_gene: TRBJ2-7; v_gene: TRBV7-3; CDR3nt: TGTGCCAGCAGCTTATCCGGGGCAGGGGTATACGAGCAGTACTTC; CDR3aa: CASSLSGAGVYEQYF
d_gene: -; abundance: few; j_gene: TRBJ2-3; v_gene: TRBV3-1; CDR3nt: TGTGCCAGCAGCCAAGGTAGGACTTCTACAGATACGCAGTATTTT; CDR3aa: CASSQGRTSTDTQYF